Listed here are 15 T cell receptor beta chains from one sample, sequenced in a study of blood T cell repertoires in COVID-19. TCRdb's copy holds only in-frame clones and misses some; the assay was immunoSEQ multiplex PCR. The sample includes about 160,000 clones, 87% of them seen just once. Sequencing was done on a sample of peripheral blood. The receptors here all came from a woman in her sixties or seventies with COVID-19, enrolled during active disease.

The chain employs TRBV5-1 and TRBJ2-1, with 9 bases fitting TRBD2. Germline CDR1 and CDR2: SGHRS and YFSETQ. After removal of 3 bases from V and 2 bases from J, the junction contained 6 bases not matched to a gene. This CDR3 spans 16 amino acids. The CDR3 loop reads CASSSTSGTPYNEQFF. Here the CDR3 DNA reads TGCGCCAGCAGCTCGACTAGCGGTACACCCTACAATGAGCAGTTCTTC.

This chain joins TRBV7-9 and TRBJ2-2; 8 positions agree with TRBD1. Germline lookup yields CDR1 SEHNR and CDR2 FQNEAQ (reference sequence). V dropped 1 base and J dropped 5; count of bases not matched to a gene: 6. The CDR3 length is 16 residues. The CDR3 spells CASSLVWGQETGELFF. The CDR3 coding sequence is TGTGCCAGCAGCTTAGTATGGGGACAGGAGACCGGGGAGCTGTTTTTT.

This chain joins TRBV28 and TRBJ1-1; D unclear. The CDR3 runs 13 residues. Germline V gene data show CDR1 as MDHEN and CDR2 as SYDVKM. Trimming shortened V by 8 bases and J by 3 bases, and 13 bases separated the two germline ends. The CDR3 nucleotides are TGTGCCAGCTATCAGTCCGCCTACACTGAAGCTTTCTTT. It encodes CASYQSAYTEAFF.

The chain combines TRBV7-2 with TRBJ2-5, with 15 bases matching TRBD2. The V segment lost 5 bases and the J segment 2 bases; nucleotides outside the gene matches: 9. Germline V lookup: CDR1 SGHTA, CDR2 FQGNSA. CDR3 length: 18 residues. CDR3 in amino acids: CASSLLPGLAGGQETQYF. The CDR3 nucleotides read TGTGCCAGCAGCCTCCTTCCGGGACTAGCGGGGGGACAAGAGACCCAGTACTTC.

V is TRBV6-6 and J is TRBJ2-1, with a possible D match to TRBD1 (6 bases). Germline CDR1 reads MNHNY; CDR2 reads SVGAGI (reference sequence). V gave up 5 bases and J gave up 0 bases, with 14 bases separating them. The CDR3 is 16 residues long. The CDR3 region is CASSNPGQRSYNEQFF. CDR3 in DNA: TGTGCCAGCAGTAACCCAGGACAGCGCTCCTACAATGAGCAGTTCTTC.

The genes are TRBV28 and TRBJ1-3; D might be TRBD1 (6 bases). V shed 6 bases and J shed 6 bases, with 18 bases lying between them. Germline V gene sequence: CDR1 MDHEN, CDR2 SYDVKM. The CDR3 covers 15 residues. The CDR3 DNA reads TGTGCCAGCAGAGGCTATTGGGGACAAATAAACACCATATATTTT. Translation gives CASRGYWGQINTIYF.

The CDR3 spells CASSSRAGRSSEQYF. DNA of the CDR3: TGCGCCAGCAGCTCAAGAGCGGGGAGGAGCTCCGAGCAGTACTTC. The V call is TRBV5-1, the J call TRBJ2-7; 7 nucleotides match TRBD2. The ends lost 3 bases at V and 6 bases at J; junction bases unmatched: 12. Germline CDR1 SGHRS, CDR2 YFSETQ. This CDR3 spans 15 amino acids.

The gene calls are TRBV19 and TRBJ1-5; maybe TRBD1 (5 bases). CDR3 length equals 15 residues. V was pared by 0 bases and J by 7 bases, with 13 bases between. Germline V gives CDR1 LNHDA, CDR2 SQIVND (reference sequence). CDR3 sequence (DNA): TGTGCCAGTAGTATAGATCGGGGGGGTTGGCAGCCCCAGCATTTT. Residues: CASSIDRGGWQPQHF.

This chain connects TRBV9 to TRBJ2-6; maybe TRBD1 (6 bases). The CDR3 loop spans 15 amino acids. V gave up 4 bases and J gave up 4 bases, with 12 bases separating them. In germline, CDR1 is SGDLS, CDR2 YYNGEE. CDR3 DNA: TGTGCCAGCAGCCCCCAGGGGACCGGGGCCAACGTCCTGACTTTC. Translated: CASSPQGTGANVLTF.

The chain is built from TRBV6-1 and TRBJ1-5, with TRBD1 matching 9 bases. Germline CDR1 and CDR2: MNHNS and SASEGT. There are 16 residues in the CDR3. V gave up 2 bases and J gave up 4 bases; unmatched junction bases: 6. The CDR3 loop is CASSEYYRGLNQPQHF. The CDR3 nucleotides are TGTGCCAGCAGTGAATACTACAGGGGGCTAAATCAGCCCCAGCATTTT.

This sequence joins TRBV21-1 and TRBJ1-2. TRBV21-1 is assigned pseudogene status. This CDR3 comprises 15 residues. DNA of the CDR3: TGTGCCAGCAGCCCGGTCTCTGGGGGGAACTATGGCTACACCTTC. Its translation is CASSPVSGGNYGYTF.

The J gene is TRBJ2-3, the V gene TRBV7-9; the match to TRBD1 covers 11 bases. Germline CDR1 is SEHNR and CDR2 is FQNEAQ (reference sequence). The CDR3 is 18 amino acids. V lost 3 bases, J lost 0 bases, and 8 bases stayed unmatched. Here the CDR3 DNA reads TGTGCCAGCAGCTTTCTAGGGACAGGGGGTAAGAGCACAGATACGCAGTATTTT. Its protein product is CASSFLGTGGKSTDTQYF.

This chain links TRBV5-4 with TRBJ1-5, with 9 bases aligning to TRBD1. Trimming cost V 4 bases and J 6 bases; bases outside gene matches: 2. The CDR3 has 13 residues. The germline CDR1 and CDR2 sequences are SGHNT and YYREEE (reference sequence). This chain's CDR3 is CASSTQGAQPQHF. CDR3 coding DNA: TGTGCCAGCAGCACACAGGGGGCTCAGCCCCAGCATTTT.

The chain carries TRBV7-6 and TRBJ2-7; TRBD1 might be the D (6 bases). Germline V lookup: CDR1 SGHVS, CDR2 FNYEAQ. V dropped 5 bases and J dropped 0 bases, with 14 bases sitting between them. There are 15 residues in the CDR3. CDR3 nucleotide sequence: TGTGCCAGCAGCATACTACAGGGTCCCTCCTACGAGCAGTACTTC. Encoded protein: CASSILQGPSYEQYF.

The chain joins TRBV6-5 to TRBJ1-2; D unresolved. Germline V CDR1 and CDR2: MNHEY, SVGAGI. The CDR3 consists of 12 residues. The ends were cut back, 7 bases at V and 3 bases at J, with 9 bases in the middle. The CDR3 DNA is TGTGCCAGCACGGTCGGGGACTATGGCTACACCTTC. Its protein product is CASTVGDYGYTF.